The rows below give T cell receptor beta chains drawn from one sample of a study of vaccination and CD4 T cells after COVID-19. Their specific antigens are unknown. One entry per CDR3 protein results from TCRdb running MiXCR on the PCR reads. Here the sample spans about 18,000 distinct CDR3 sequences, roughly 48% being singletons. Sequenced material: CD4+ T cells from blood, cultured in vitro, taken about 7 months after SARS-CoV-2 vaccination. The receptors derive from a human donor who had recovered from COVID-19. The CDR3 runs from the conserved cysteine through the conserved F or W. Each record gives: D gene, J gene, clone size, V gene, CDR3 protein, CDR3 DNA. A D gene is named only where the DNA matches it firmly. Not every row has a clone size; where given, it reads once, few, many or a size class.

>NA|TRBJ2-2|few|TRBV20-1
CSARDKRSLPPTGELFF
TGCAGTGCTAGAGATAAACGGTCCCTCCCTCCCACCGGGGAGCTGTTTTTT
>TRBD2|TRBJ2-7|few|TRBV6-5
CASSYLGLAGSPSYEQYF
TGTGCCAGCAGTTACCTGGGACTAGCGGGGAGCCCCTCCTACGAGCAGTACTTC
>NA|TRBJ1-2|NA|TRBV7-9
CASSLKDSGTF
TGTGCCAGCAGCTTAAAGGACAGCGGGACCTTC
>NA|TRBJ1-6|NA|TRBV11-2
CASSLDLGRPLHF
TGTGCCAGCAGCTTAGATTTAGGGCGACCCCTCCACTTT
>TRBD1|TRBJ2-7|NA|TRBV20-1
CSAKRDRGSLSDEQYF
TGCAGTGCTAAACGGGACAGGGGCTCACTTTCCGACGAGCAGTACTTC
>NA|TRBJ2-5|NA|TRBV11-2
CASSLDHSAQYF
TGTGCCAGCAGCTTAGATCACTCCGCCCAGTACTTC
>NA|TRBJ2-7|once|TRBV6-1
CASSGRSEQYF
TGTGCCAGCAGTGGAAGAAGCGAGCAGTACTTC
>TRBD1|TRBJ2-3|NA|TRBV20-1
CSATGGTDTQYF
TGCAGTGCCACAGGGGGCACAGATACGCAGTATTTT
>NA|TRBJ2-3|few|TRBV20-1
CSARVWGWSTDTQYF
TGCAGTGCTAGGGTTTGGGGGTGGAGCACAGATACGCAGTATTTT
>NA|TRBJ2-7|few|TRBV6-1
CASMYGTGSVEQYF
TGTGCCAGCATGTATGGGACGGGCTCGGTCGAGCAGTACTTC
>TRBD1|TRBJ2-1|NA|TRBV6-1
CASSAQTGGRGEQFF
TGTGCCAGCAGTGCCCAGACAGGGGGTCGCGGTGAGCAGTTCTTC
>NA|TRBJ2-3|NA|TRBV7-8
CASSLFLIGLGGKSDTQYF
TGTGCCAGCAGCTTATTTCTTATCGGGCTAGGGGGGAAATCAGATACGCAGTATTTT
>NA|TRBJ1-2|few|TRBV20-1
CSARVDNYGYTF
TGCAGTGCTAGAGTGGACAACTATGGCTACACCTTC
>NA|TRBJ2-2|NA|TRBV7-9
CASSLGTNTGELFF
TGTGCCAGCAGCTTAGGGACTAACACCGGGGAGCTGTTTTTT
>NA|TRBJ1-6|NA|TRBV6-5
CASSYSEDSPLHF
TGTGCCAGCAGTTACTCGGAGGATTCACCCCTCCACTTT
>NA|TRBJ2-1|NA|TRBV7-6
CASSSHGAEQFF
TGTGCCAGCAGCTCCCACGGGGCGGAGCAGTTCTTC
>TRBD2|TRBJ2-1|medium-sized|TRBV7-2
CASSPSGGYYNEQFF
TGTGCCAGCAGCCCTAGCGGGGGTTACTACAATGAGCAGTTCTTC
>TRBD2|TRBJ2-3|few|TRBV20-1
CSAVLGLAESTDTQYF
TGCAGTGCCGTACTTGGACTAGCGGAAAGCACAGATACGCAGTATTTT
>NA|TRBJ2-5|NA|TRBV20-1
CSARDRQVGETQYF
TGCAGTGCTAGAGATCGACAGGTGGGAGAGACCCAGTACTTC
>TRBD1|TRBJ2-7|few|TRBV7-2
CASSSDRGSHEQYF
TGTGCCAGCAGCTCCGACAGGGGGTCCCACGAGCAGTACTTC
>NA|TRBJ2-7|few|TRBV24-1
CATSDLRVNRRLSYEQYF
TGTGCCACCAGTGATTTGCGTGTCAACCGCCGACTCTCCTACGAGCAGTACTTC
>TRBD1|TRBJ2-7|NA|TRBV4-2
CASSQEGDRGHYEQYF
TGTGCCAGCAGCCAAGAGGGGGACAGGGGGCACTACGAGCAGTACTTC
>NA|TRBJ1-5|NA|TRBV6-5
CASSYSTLSQPQHF
TGTGCCAGCAGTTACTCGACCCTAAGTCAGCCCCAGCATTTT
>NA|TRBJ2-2|NA|TRBV7-8
CASSFGGGANTGELFF
TGTGCCAGCAGCTTCGGCGGGGGCGCGAACACCGGGGAGCTGTTTTTT
>TRBD2|TRBJ2-3|NA|TRBV2
CASSVGLAGGNTQYF
TGTGCCAGCAGTGTTGGACTAGCGGGAGGGAATACGCAGTATTTT
>TRBD1|TRBJ2-5|NA|TRBV10-3
CAIRPQGAEETQYF
TGTGCCATCAGACCACAGGGGGCGGAAGAGACCCAGTACTTC
>NA|TRBJ2-7|NA|TRBV7-6
CASSDTNPYEQYF
TGTGCCAGCAGCGACACCAATCCCTACGAGCAGTACTTC
>TRBD1|TRBJ2-7|NA|TRBV28
CASSITGTGAYEQYF
TGTGCCAGCAGTATCACCGGGACAGGAGCCTACGAGCAGTACTTC
>TRBD1|TRBJ1-2|few|TRBV25-1
CASSDARDSTYGYTF
TGTGCCAGCAGTGACGCCCGGGACAGCACCTATGGCTACACCTTC
>TRBD2|TRBJ2-7|NA|TRBV7-8
CASSRLAGHEQYF
TGTGCCAGCAGCAGACTAGCGGGACATGAGCAGTACTTC
>TRBD1|TRBJ1-2|few|TRBV6-1
CASSMGQGAIYGYTF
TGTGCCAGCAGTATGGGACAGGGGGCCATTTATGGCTACACCTTC
>TRBD1|TRBJ2-1|NA|TRBV19
CASSMPGTGNEQFF
TGTGCCAGTAGTATGCCAGGGACAGGGAATGAGCAGTTCTTC
>NA|TRBJ2-5|NA|TRBV10-3
CAIRGGQETQYF
TGTGCCATCCGGGGAGGACAAGAGACCCAGTACTTC
>TRBD2|TRBJ2-3|NA|TRBV20-1
CSAATSGRTDTQYF
TGCAGTGCCGCTACTAGCGGGAGAACAGATACGCAGTATTTT
>TRBD2|TRBJ2-5|NA|TRBV20-1
CNARDQRSSGGETQYF
TGCAATGCTAGAGATCAAAGGTCTAGCGGGGGAGAGACCCAGTACTTC
>TRBD2|TRBJ2-1|NA|TRBV2
CASSEQAGGVGEQFF
TGTGCCAGCAGTGAACAGGCGGGGGGGGTTGGTGAGCAGTTCTTC
>TRBD1|TRBJ2-7|few|TRBV6-1
CASSDRDRGYEQYF
TGTGCCAGCAGTGACCGGGACAGGGGCTACGAGCAGTACTTC
>NA|TRBJ2-7|NA|TRBV19
CASTHQAGADTTYEQYF
TGTGCCAGTACCCATCAGGCGGGGGCCGACACCACCTACGAGCAGTACTTC
>NA|TRBJ1-2|NA|TRBV21-1
CASSLTEGMPYGYTF
TGTGCCAGCAGCTTAACAGAGGGGATGCCTTATGGCTACACCTTC
>NA|TRBJ1-2|few|TRBV6-1
CASRTGDYYGYTF
TGTGCCAGCAGAACCGGGGACTACTATGGCTACACCTTC
>TRBD2|TRBJ2-3|NA|TRBV7-2
CASSLTSGREDTQYF
TGTGCCAGCAGCTTAACTAGCGGGAGGGAAGATACGCAGTATTTT
>NA|TRBJ2-2|NA|TRBV20-1
CSARGDPNTGELFF
TGCAGTGCTAGGGGGGACCCCAACACCGGGGAGCTGTTTTTT
>TRBD2|TRBJ2-2|NA|TRBV20-1
CSATASGVNTGELFF
TGCAGTGCTACAGCTAGCGGGGTTAACACCGGGGAGCTGTTTTTT
>NA|TRBJ2-7|few|TRBV6-5
CASSYPARHSYEQYF
TGTGCCAGCAGTTACCCGGCCCGACACTCCTACGAGCAGTACTTC
>TRBD1|TRBJ1-2|NA|TRBV20-1
CSAITQGAGYGYTF
TGCAGTGCCATAACGCAGGGGGCGGGCTATGGCTACACCTTC
>NA|TRBJ1-1|few|TRBV24-1
CATSDSDTTGRNF
TGTGCCACCAGTGACTCGGACACTACCGGGAGAAACTTT
>TRBD1|TRBJ2-7|NA|TRBV7-6
CASSQNPGGDIYEQYF
TGTGCTAGCAGCCAAAACCCAGGGGGCGATATCTACGAGCAGTACTTC
>NA|TRBJ1-2|NA|TRBV4-1
CASSQAHSIYGYTF
TGCGCCAGCAGCCAAGCGCACAGTATCTATGGCTACACCTTC
>NA|TRBJ2-5|NA|TRBV7-2
CASSSPRGIKETQYF
TGTGCCAGCAGCTCCCCGAGGGGAATAAAAGAGACCCAGTACTTC
>TRBD2|TRBJ2-7|few|TRBV15
CATSRRAAGVYEQYF
TGTGCCACCAGCAGGAGGGCGGCGGGAGTCTACGAGCAGTACTTC
>TRBD2|TRBJ2-3|NA|TRBV11-1
CASSLELAGGATQYF
TGTGCCAGCAGCTTAGAACTAGCGGGAGGAGCTACGCAGTATTTT
>NA|TRBJ2-3|NA|TRBV20-1
CSAVLSTTDTQYF
TGCAGCGCGGTACTATCCACGACAGATACGCAGTATTTT
>NA|TRBJ1-1|NA|TRBV20-1
CSATRRTEAFF
TGCAGTGCTACCCGACGGACTGAAGCTTTCTTT
>NA|TRBJ2-5|few|TRBV7-2
CASSLEGTHRGETQYF
TGTGCCAGCAGCTTAGAAGGGACTCATAGGGGGGAGACCCAGTACTTC